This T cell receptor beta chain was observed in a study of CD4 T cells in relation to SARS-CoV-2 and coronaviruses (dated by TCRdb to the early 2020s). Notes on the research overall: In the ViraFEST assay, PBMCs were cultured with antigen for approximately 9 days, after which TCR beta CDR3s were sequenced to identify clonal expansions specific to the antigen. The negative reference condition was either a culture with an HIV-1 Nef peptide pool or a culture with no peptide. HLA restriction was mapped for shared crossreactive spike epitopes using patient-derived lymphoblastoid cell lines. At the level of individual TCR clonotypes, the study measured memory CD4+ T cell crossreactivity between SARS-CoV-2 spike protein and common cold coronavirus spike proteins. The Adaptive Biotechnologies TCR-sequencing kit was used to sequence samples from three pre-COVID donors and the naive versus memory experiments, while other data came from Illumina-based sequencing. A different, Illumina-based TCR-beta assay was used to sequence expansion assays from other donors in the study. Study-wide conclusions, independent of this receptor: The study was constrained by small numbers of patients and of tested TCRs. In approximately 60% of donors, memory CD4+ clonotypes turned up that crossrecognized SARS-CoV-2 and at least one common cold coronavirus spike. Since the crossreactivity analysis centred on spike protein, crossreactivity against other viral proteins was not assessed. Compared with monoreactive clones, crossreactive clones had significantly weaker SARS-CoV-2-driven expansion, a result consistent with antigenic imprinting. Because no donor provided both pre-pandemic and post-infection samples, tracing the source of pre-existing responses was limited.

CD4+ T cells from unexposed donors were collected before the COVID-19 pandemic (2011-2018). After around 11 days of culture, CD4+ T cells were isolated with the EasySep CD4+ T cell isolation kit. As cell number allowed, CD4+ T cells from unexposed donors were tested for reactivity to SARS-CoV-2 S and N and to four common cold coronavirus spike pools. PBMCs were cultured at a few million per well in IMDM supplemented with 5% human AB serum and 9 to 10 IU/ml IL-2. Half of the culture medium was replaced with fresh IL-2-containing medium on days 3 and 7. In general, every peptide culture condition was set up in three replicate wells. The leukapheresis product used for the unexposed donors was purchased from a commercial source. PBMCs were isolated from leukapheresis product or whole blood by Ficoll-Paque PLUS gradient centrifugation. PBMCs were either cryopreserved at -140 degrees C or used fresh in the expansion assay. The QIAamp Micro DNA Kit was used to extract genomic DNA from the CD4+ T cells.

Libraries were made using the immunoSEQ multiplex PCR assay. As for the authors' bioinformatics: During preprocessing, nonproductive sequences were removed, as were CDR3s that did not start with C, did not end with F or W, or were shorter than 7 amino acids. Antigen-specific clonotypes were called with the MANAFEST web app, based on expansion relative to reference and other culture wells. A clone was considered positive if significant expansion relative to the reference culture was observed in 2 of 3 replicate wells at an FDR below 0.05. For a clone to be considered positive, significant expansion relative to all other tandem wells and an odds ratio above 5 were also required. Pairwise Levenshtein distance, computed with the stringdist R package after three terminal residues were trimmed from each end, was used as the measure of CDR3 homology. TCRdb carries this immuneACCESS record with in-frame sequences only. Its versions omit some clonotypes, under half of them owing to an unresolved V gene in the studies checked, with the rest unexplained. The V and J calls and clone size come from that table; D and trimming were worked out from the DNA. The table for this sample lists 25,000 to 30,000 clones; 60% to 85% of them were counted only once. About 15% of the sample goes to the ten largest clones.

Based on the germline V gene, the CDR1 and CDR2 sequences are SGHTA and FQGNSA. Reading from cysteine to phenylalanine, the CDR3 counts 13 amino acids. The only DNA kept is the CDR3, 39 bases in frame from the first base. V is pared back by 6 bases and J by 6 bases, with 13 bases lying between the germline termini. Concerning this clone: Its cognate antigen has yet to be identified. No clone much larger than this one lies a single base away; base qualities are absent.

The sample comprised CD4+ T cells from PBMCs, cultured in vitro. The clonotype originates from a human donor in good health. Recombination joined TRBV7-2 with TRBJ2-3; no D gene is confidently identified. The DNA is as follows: TGTGCCAGCAGGATTCCCCCCGGCGATACGCAGTATTTT. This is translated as CASRIPPGDTQYF.